This passage covers 3 T cell receptor beta chains from one sample sequenced in a study of T cell clonality in common variable immunodeficiency. TCRdb keeps only in-frame clones here, not all; method: immunoSEQ multiplex PCR. The table lists some 50,000 clones, with no singletons. Sequenced input: peripheral blood mononuclear cells. The receptors derive from a person between 18 and 75 years old in good health.

With regard to this clone: The read is 3 residues too short to cover the CDR3 end, so that end is filled in from the germline J gene. J is TRBJ2-7 and V is TRBV7-9, with 12 bases matching TRBD2. After removal of 5 bases from V and 6 bases from J, the junction contained 8 bases not matched to a gene. Germline V lookup: CDR1 SEHNR, CDR2 FQNEAQ (reference sequence). This CDR3 is 15 amino acids long. Incomplete CDR3 DNA: TGTGCCAGCAGCCTACTAGCGGGGGGAAAGCTCGAG. Translated: CASSLLAGGKLE. The CDR3, in full, reads CASSLLAGGKLEQYF.

The sample holds many counts of this clone. With the read ending 3 residues before the CDR3 end, the germline J gene is used to fill in that end. V gene TRBV18 combines with J gene TRBJ1-2; no definite D call. The germline CDR1 and CDR2 sequences are KGHSH and LQKENI. The CDR3 consists of 13 residues. V lost 3 bases to trimming and J lost 4 bases, with 9 bases between them. The DNA read from the CDR3 is TGTGCCAGCTCACCCCCCGGACTCTATGGC. This translates into CASSPPGLYG. The full-length CDR3 reads as CASSPPGLYGYTF.

This clone has at least ten counts. The CDR3 goes on 3 residues after the read ends, and that part is filled in from the germline J gene. The gene calls are TRBV18 and TRBJ1-1, with 8 bases aligning to TRBD1. CDR1 and CDR2 from the germline V gene are KGHSH and LQKENI. J gave up 1 base and V 4 bases, and 2 bases lay outside the gene matches. The CDR3 spans 14 residues. The CDR3 spells CASSRDRSNTEAFF. The covered CDR3 bases are TGTGCCAGCTCACGGGACAGGTCGAACACTGAA.